This TCR beta chain was documented in a study of identical twins. One entry per CDR3 protein results from TCRdb running MiXCR on the 5' RACE reads. Of some 710,000 distinct CDR3 sequences listed, approximately 6% are singletons. This clonotype was seen at least ten times. This clonotype originated in a man between 18 and 35 years old in good health. The sample consisted of naive T cells sorted from blood.

The CDR3 loop reads CATSRSSDRAEAFF. In DNA form, the CDR3 reads TGTGCCACCAGCAGAAGCTCCGACAGAGCTGAAGCTTTCTTT. This chain connects TRBV15 to TRBJ1-1, with D maybe TRBD1 (5 bases). The CDR3 has 14 amino acids. CDR1 is LNHNV, CDR2 YYDKDF, per germline (reference sequence). Trimming removed 2 bases at V and 6 bases at J, with 13 bases between. Full variable domain (rest looked up from reference TRBV15 and TRBJ1-1): DAMVIQNPRYQVTQFGKPVTLSCSQTLNHNVMYWYQQKSSQAPKLLFHYYDKDFNNEADTPDNFQSRRPNTSFCFLDIRSPGLGDTAMYLCATSRSSDRAEAFFGQGTRLTVV.